Below, 32 T cell receptor beta chains from the same sample are listed, as sequenced in a study of cytomegalovirus exposure and HLA in healthy donors (dated by TCRdb to the late 2010s). The method was the immunoSEQ multiplex PCR assay. For the multiplex PCR, a mixture combining 60 forward primers for TCR Vbeta segments and 13 reverse primers for TCR Jbeta segments was used. Sourced from immuneACCESS, this table was stored by TCRdb with only in-frame sequences that have V and J called. A share of the clones is absent; for the studies checked, an unresolved V gene accounts for under half, and the remainder has no known explanation. The sample contains some 200,000 clones, approximately 78% of them found a single time. The top ten clones comprise approximately 0.74% of the sample. Sequenced: PBMCs. These receptor sequences come from a woman aged 18-29 years in good health and CMV-seronegative.

The J gene is TRBJ1-6, the V gene TRBV27, with unresolved D. This CDR3 has 14 residues. V gave up 0 bases and J gave up 9 bases, with 9 bases separating them. Germline assignment: CDR1 MNHEY and CDR2 SMNVEV (reference sequence). The CDR3 DNA follows: TGTGCCAGCAGTTTATCGGGCCGGGGTTCACCCCTCCACTTT. Amino acid sequence: CASSLSGRGSPLHF.

In its sample, this clone was seen once. The chain is built from TRBV28 and TRBJ2-7; 9 positions match TRBD1. After removal of 5 bases from V and 7 bases from J, the junction contained 6 bases not matched to a gene. The CDR3 has 13 residues. Germline V gene sequence: CDR1 MDHEN, CDR2 SYDVKM. CDR3 nucleotide sequence: TGTGCCAGCAGTACCCACAGGGGGCATGAGCAGTACTTC. Amino acid sequence: CASSTHRGHEQYF.

This sequence joins TRBV10-1 and TRBJ1-4; no clear D gene. CDR1 is WNHNN, CDR2 SYGVQD, per germline (reference sequence). V shed 5 bases and J shed 3 bases, with 10 bases lying between them. The CDR3 loop spans 14 amino acids. The CDR3 nucleotides read TGCGCCAGCAGTACGGGTGGATCTAATGAAAAACTGTTTTTT. It translates to CASSTGGSNEKLFF.

V and J are TRBV6-5 and TRBJ2-5; D possibly corresponds to TRBD2 (5 bases). Germline V gives CDR1 MNHEY, CDR2 SVGAGI. V lost 0 bases and J 4 bases, leaving 15 bases between the germline ends. This CDR3 comprises 16 residues. CDR3 coding DNA: TGTGCCAGCAGTTACTCTGGACCCGCCGCGGGAGAGACCCAGTACTTC. It codes for CASSYSGPAAGETQYF.

This clone occurred once. V usage is TRBV10-1 and J usage is TRBJ1-1; 8 bases are a match to TRBD1. CDR3 length: 15 residues. Per the germline V gene, CDR1 is WNHNN and CDR2 is SYGVQD (reference sequence). V dropped 2 bases and J dropped 7; count of bases not matched to a gene: 9. In nucleotides, the CDR3 is TGCGCCAGCAGTGAGGAGGGGACAGGTTTAGGTGAAGCTTTCTTT. It yields the protein CASSEEGTGLGEAFF.

V usage is TRBV27 and J usage is TRBJ2-7, with a possible D match to TRBD1 (6 bases). Trimming removed 0 bases from V and 4 bases from J, with 7 bases in between. The CDR3 spans 13 residues. CDR1 is MNHEY and CDR2 is SMNVEV in the germline V gene (reference sequence). Written as DNA, the CDR3 is TGTGCCAGCAGTTTATCCAGGGGTTACGAGCAGTACTTC. Amino acid sequence: CASSLSRGYEQYF.

This chain links TRBV6-5 with TRBJ1-4; D is undetermined. The CDR3 runs 14 residues. From germline, CDR1 is MNHEY and CDR2 SVGAGI. V gave up 5 bases and J gave up 3 bases, with 10 bases separating them. The CDR3 DNA is TGTGCCAGCAGTGAACGCAGGTCTAATGAAAAACTGTTTTTT. It specifies CASSERRSNEKLFF.

As concerns this clone: Other DNA sequences of this sample code for an identical CDR3. The chain employs TRBV28 and TRBJ1-2; D unclear. Per germline, CDR1 MDHEN and CDR2 SYDVKM. This CDR3 comprises 11 residues. V lost 3 bases, J lost 5 bases, and 4 bases lay in between. CDR3 nucleotides: TGTGCCAGCAGTTTCGGGTATGGCTACACCTTC. Translation: CASSFGYGYTF.

J is TRBJ2-3 and V is TRBV4-1; the match to TRBD2 covers 14 bases. Germline lookup yields CDR1 MGHRA and CDR2 YSYEKL. The CDR3 is made up of 21 amino acids. V gave up 0 bases and J gave up 3 bases; unmatched junction bases: 14. The CDR3 here is CASSQDTTWGLAGELTDTQYF. The CDR3 DNA follows: TGCGCCAGCAGCCAAGATACTACTTGGGGACTAGCGGGAGAATTGACAGATACGCAGTATTTT.

The rearrangement joins TRBV7-9 to TRBJ2-7; weak D call: TRBD2 (5 bases). Germline V gene lookup returns CDR1 SEHNR and CDR2 FQNEAQ (reference sequence). This CDR3 has 11 amino acids. CDR3 nucleotides: TGTTCCATCAACCGGGGTCCCGAGCAGTACTTC. Protein product: CSINRGPEQYF.

The V and J genes are TRBV11-1 and TRBJ2-1; 7 bases align to TRBD2. Germline values: CDR1 SGHAT, CDR2 FQDESV (reference sequence). CDR3 size: 15 residues. Trimming at V came to 3 bases and at J to 6 bases, leaving 8 bases not matched to a gene. The CDR3 spells CASSFVGGSGNEQFF. In nucleotides, the CDR3 is TGTGCCAGCAGCTTCGTGGGCGGGAGCGGCAATGAGCAGTTCTTC.

J is TRBJ1-5 and V is TRBV6-5, with TRBD1 matching over 7 bases. The V gene's germline CDR1 is MNHEY and CDR2 SVGAGI. The CDR3 covers 14 residues. Unmatched junction bases numbered 5, after V lost 4 bases and J lost 5 bases. In DNA, the CDR3 is TGTGCCAGCAGTTCTCAGGGGGAGGATCAGCCCCAGCATTTT. Its protein product is CASSSQGEDQPQHF.

This chain joins TRBV29-1 and TRBJ1-2; 10 nucleotides line up with TRBD1. Germline values: CDR1 SQVTM, CDR2 ANQGSEA. V lost 4 bases and J lost 2; bases outside the gene matches: 13. The CDR3 is 17 amino acids. Here the CDR3 reads CSVVRDRGGYKNYGYTF. CDR3 DNA: TGCAGCGTTGTTAGGGACAGGGGTGGTTATAAGAACTATGGCTACACCTTC.

The J gene is TRBJ2-7, the V gene TRBV30, with D possibly matching TRBD2 (6 bases). Per germline, CDR1 GTSNPN and CDR2 SVGIG (reference sequence). V was shortened by 2 bases and J by 3 bases, with 11 bases between the two germline ends. The CDR3 covers 13 residues. CDR3 nucleotide sequence: TGTGCCTGGAGTAGGACTATCTTCTACGAGCAGTACTTC. Protein: CAWSRTIFYEQYF.

This clone was seen once. The J gene is TRBJ2-3, the V gene TRBV4-1, with TRBD2 identical over 9 bases. Germline assignment: CDR1 MGHRA and CDR2 YSYEKL. The CDR3 is made up of 15 amino acids. V lost 4 bases to trimming and J lost 5 bases; unmatched junction nucleotides: 7. The CDR3 sequence is CASSRNSGGIDTQYF. CDR3 coding DNA: TGCGCCAGCAGCCGTAATAGCGGGGGAATAGATACGCAGTATTTT.

This clone has a single count. This rearrangement joins TRBV19 to TRBJ1-1; unclear D gene. Per the germline V gene, CDR1 is LNHDA and CDR2 is SQIVND (reference sequence). This CDR3 region has 14 residues. Trimming shortened V by 6 bases and J by 4 bases, and 15 bases separated the two germline ends. The CDR3 loop is CASSSGRVGTEAFF. The CDR3 bases are TGTGCCAGTAGCTCTGGGCGGGTGGGCACTGAAGCTTTCTTT. The full variable domain, in which reference TRBV19 and TRBJ1-1 provide the parts outside the CDR3, is DGGITQSPKYLFRKEGQNVTLSCEQNLNHDAMYWYRQDPGQGLRLIYYSQIVNDFQKGDIAEGYSVSREKKESFPLTVTSAQKNPTAFYLCASSSGRVGTEAFFGQGTRLTVV.

CDR3 sequence reads: CASTLTSSSYNSPLHF. The CDR3 bases are TGTGCCAGCACCCTGACTTCAAGCTCCTATAATTCACCCCTCCACTTT. This chain uses TRBV2 with TRBJ1-6; D uncertain. Germline V gene lookup returns CDR1 SNHLY and CDR2 FYNNEI. Between the trimmed V and J ends, which lost 7 bases and 0 bases, there was a span of 13 bases. This CDR3 region has 16 residues.

V is TRBV19 and J is TRBJ2-2; weak D call: TRBD1 (5 bases). V was cut by 7 bases and J by 3 bases, with 15 bases left in between. The germline V gene has CDR1 LNHDA and CDR2 SQIVND (reference sequence). This CDR3 is built from 15 residues. CDR3 region: CASKSPGHHTGELFF. The CDR3 bases are TGTGCCAGTAAGAGTCCCGGACACCACACCGGGGAGCTGTTTTTT.

This clone was seen a single time. The chain couples TRBV6-6 to TRBJ2-7; TRBD1 matches at 7 bases. The CDR3 has 12 amino acids. CDR1 is MNHNY and CDR2 is SVGAGI in the germline V gene (reference sequence). V lost 5 bases, J lost 2 bases, and 0 bases stayed unmatched. CDR3 in DNA: TGTGCCAGCAGTCAGGGGGCCTACGAGCAGTACTTC. Translating it yields CASSQGAYEQYF.

The rearrangement links TRBV10-3 to TRBJ2-4, with TRBD1 identical over 9 bases. Germline V gene sequence: CDR1 ENHRY, CDR2 SYGVKD. V gave up 6 bases and J gave up 0 bases; unmatched junction bases: 15. The CDR3 consists of 19 residues. Here the CDR3 reads CAISNKGTGNNLAKNIQYF. The CDR3 nucleotides are TGTGCCATCAGCAACAAAGGGACAGGGAATAATCTAGCCAAAAACATTCAGTACTTC.

This clone was recorded once. The V gene is TRBV25-1, the J gene TRBJ2-5, with 8 bases identical to TRBD1. Germline CDR1 reads MGHDK; CDR2 reads SYGVNS. This CDR3 comprises 15 residues. Losses at the gene ends were 4 bases for V and 4 bases for J; bases not matched to a gene: 8. The CDR3 reads CASSGFRDRLETQYF. For the CDR3, the DNA is TGTGCCAGCAGTGGGTTCCGGGACAGGCTAGAGACCCAGTACTTC.

The V and J genes are TRBV29-1 and TRBJ2-5, with TRBD1 matching over 9 bases. The DNA matches TRBJ2-7 better at its end, which makes the J call doubtful. Germline V CDR1 and CDR2: SQVTM, ANQGSEA. The CDR3 totals 13 residues. The CDR3 sequence: CSVGTGSGYEQYF. The CDR3, as DNA: TGCAGCGTGGGGACAGGGTCGGGGTACGAGCAGTACTTC.

J is TRBJ2-7 and V is TRBV7-9, with 8 bases aligning to TRBD2. The V gene end was trimmed by 5 bases and the J gene end by 3 bases; junction bases not matched to a gene: 6. Germline CDR1 reads SEHNR; CDR2 reads FQNEAQ (reference sequence). CDR3 size: 14 residues. The CDR3: CASSVPGLDYEQYF. The CDR3 nucleotides read TGTGCCAGCAGCGTGCCGGGACTAGACTACGAGCAGTACTTC.

The genes are TRBV19 and TRBJ1-1, with 8 positions matching TRBD1. V shed 5 bases, J shed 4 bases, and the junction held 6 bases outside the gene matches. The CDR3 has 14 amino acids. Germline V gene lookup returns CDR1 LNHDA and CDR2 SQIVND (reference sequence). In nucleotides, the CDR3 is TGTGCCAGTAGTGAACAGGGGGGCAGCACTGAAGCTTTCTTT. Encoded protein: CASSEQGGSTEAFF.

The CDR3, as DNA: TGTGCCATCAGTGCGGGGGGCGATAGCTCTTTCTATGGCTACACCTTC. Protein: CAISAGGDSSFYGYTF. The chain carries TRBV10-3 and TRBJ1-2; possible D gene TRBD1, 6 bases. Between the trimmed V and J ends, which lost 4 bases and 4 bases, there was a span of 19 bases. This CDR3 has 16 amino acids. Looked up from germline, CDR1 is ENHRY and CDR2 is SYGVKD.

J is TRBJ1-3 and V is TRBV5-4; D call uncertain. The CDR3 spans 15 residues. Looked up from germline, CDR1 is SGHNT and CDR2 is YYREEE (reference sequence). V was trimmed by 5 bases and J by 7 bases, leaving 19 bases between them. The CDR3 spells CASRPDGDLRNTIYF. In DNA form, the CDR3 reads TGTGCCAGCAGACCCGACGGAGACCTGAGGAACACCATATATTTT.

V usage is TRBV6-1 and J usage is TRBJ2-6; D perhaps matches TRBD1 (5 bases). The CDR3 has 17 amino acids. CDR1 and CDR2 (germline): MNHNS, SASEGT. The germline V and J ends were trimmed by 2 bases and 3 bases, with 14 bases remaining between them. This CDR3 is CASSEITGKGGANVLTF. The CDR3 DNA reads TGTGCCAGCAGTGAAATAACAGGCAAAGGTGGGGCCAACGTCCTGACTTTC.

As for this clone: The same CDR3 arises from other DNA sequences in this sample as well. The V and J genes are TRBV9 and TRBJ2-1; 10 bases are a match to TRBD2. The V and J ends lost 0 bases and 4 bases, in that order; junction bases with no gene match: 1. The CDR3 loop spans 15 amino acids. Germline CDR1 reads SGDLS; CDR2 reads YYNGEE. The CDR3 coding sequence is TGTGCCAGCAGCGTAGGGACTAGCGGTTACAATGAGCAGTTCTTC. It codes for CASSVGTSGYNEQFF.

The V and J genes are TRBV6-1 and TRBJ2-3, with TRBD2 matching over 10 bases. V was pared by 6 bases and J by 2 bases, with 2 bases of the junction left unmatched. This CDR3 is 14 amino acids long. Germline lookup yields CDR1 MNHNS and CDR2 SASEGT. CDR3 sequence reads: CASRLAGVTDTQYF. The DNA for the CDR3 is TGTGCCAGCAGGCTAGCGGGAGTCACAGATACGCAGTATTTT.

The CDR3 spells CASSIEGRPYEQYF. The CDR3 DNA reads as TGTGCCAGTAGTATAGAGGGGCGGCCCTACGAGCAGTACTTC. V is TRBV19 and J is TRBJ2-7, with a possible D match to TRBD1 (5 bases). Germline V gives CDR1 LNHDA, CDR2 SQIVND (reference sequence). This CDR3 has 14 residues. V lost 0 bases to trimming and J lost 2 bases, with 8 bases between them.

Details on this clone: Within the sample, other DNA sequences also encode this same CDR3. The V call is TRBV20-1, the J call TRBJ2-7; D uncertain. Trimming removed 5 bases at V and 4 bases at J, with 9 bases between. CDR3 length: 11 residues. Germline-derived CDR1 and CDR2 are DFQATT and SNEGSKA (reference sequence). CDR3 in DNA: TGCAGTGCTCGAAGCGATTACGAGCAGTACTTC. Its translation is CSARSDYEQYF.

The chain recombines TRBV5-4 with TRBJ2-2; 8 bases fit TRBD2. The CDR3 has 18 amino acids. Trimming took 2 bases from V and 0 from J; bases not matched to a gene: 9. Germline V CDR1 and CDR2: SGHNT, YYREEE (reference sequence). CDR3 region: CASSFPRGLGANTGELFF. The CDR3 nucleotides are TGTGCCAGCAGCTTCCCCCGGGGACTAGGGGCGAACACCGGGGAGCTGTTTTTT.